These T cell receptor beta chains were read from a single sample in a study of T cell responses to AZD1222 COVID-19 vaccine. Sequenced by immunoSEQ multiplex PCR; TCRdb stores in-frame clones only, minus some. Of about 150,000 clones in the sample, 92% were seen once. The sample in question was peripheral blood, obtained 28 days after the second AZD1222 dose. These receptors were obtained from an adult who received the AZD1222 COVID-19 vaccine. Each CDR3 is given with its conserved first and last residue. D genes are given only for firm matches. The size field is filled for only some rows; it gives once, few, many or a size class.

V	D	length	size	J	DNA	CDR3
TRBV7-9	.	15	once	TRBJ2-7	TGTGCCAGCAGCCCCACCCAGGCCGGTCTCTACGAGCAGTACTTC	CASSPTQAGLYEQYF
TRBV5-6	TRBD1	19	.	TRBJ1-6	TGTGCCAGCAGCTACGGGAGGGGTCCCGGGACAGGGGGCAGCTCACCCCTCCACTTT	CASSYGRGPGTGGSSPLHF
TRBV4-1	.	14	.	TRBJ1-1	TGCGCCAGCAGCCAAGTGGGGACCGACACTGAAGCTTTCTTT	CASSQVGTDTEAFF
TRBV27	TRBD2	17	.	TRBJ2-1	TGTGCCAGCAGTCACCTAGCGGGAGGGGTTGCCTACAATGAGCAGTTCTTC	CASSHLAGGVAYNEQFF
TRBV6-1	.	14	.	TRBJ1-2	TGTGCCAGCAGTGAAGGGTCTAAGAACTATGGCTACACCTTC	CASSEGSKNYGYTF
TRBV10-2	.	15	once	TRBJ1-6	TGCGCCAGCAGTGTACAGGGCCAAGGGACTTCACCCCTCCACTTT	CASSVQGQGTSPLHF
TRBV19	.	14	.	TRBJ1-2	TGTGCCAGTGGACGAGGTAGTTCTAACTATGGCTACACCTTC	CASGRGSSNYGYTF
TRBV27	TRBD2	17	.	TRBJ2-7	TGTGCCAGCAGTTTATCACCGCGACTAGCGGGAAGCTACGAGCAGTACTTC	CASSLSPRLAGSYEQYF
TRBV19	TRBD1	15	once	TRBJ1-5	TGTGCCAGTAGTATAGGGGGACAGTGGAATCAGCCCCAGCATTTT	CASSIGGQWNQPQHF
TRBV27	TRBD2	18	.	TRBJ2-3	TGTGCCAGCAGTCTCTTCGGGACTAGCGGGAGAGGCACAGATACGCAGTATTTT	CASSLFGTSGRGTDTQYF
TRBV24-1	.	14	.	TRBJ2-2	TGTGCCACCAGTGGGGGGTCGACCACCGGGGAGCTGTTTTTT	CATSGGSTTGELFF
TRBV19	.	15	.	TRBJ1-1	TGTGCCAGTAGTATTAGGGTCGGAATGAACACTGAAGCTTTCTTT	CASSIRVGMNTEAFF
TRBV5-1	.	14	few	TRBJ2-2	TGCGCCAGCAGCCGGGACCTCCGCACCGGGGAGCTGTTTTTT	CASSRDLRTGELFF
TRBV19	TRBD1	16	.	TRBJ1-6	TGTGCCAGTAGTTCGGCAGGGGGCTCCTATAATTCACCCCTCCACTTT	CASSSAGGSYNSPLHF
TRBV12-3/TRBV12-4	.	13	.	TRBJ1-2	TGTGCCAGCAGTTGGACGGTGATCTATGGCTACACCTTC	CASSWTVIYGYTF
TRBV5-1	TRBD2	16	.	TRBJ2-3	TGCGCCAGCAGCTTGGGGGGAGCGGGAATTACGGATACGCAGTATTTT	CASSLGGAGITDTQYF
TRBV14	.	12	once	TRBJ2-1	TGTGCCAGCAGCCAAGGCGGTCCCCAGCAGTTCTTC	CASSQGGPQQFF
TRBV21-1	.	14	.	TRBJ1-1	TGTGCCAGCAGCAAACAGGGCAAGAACACTGAAGCTTTCTTT	CASSKQGKNTEAFF
TRBV20-1	.	11	.	TRBJ1-2	TGCAGTGCTCACTCCGGGACGTCGTCCCTCTTC	CSAHSGTSSLF
TRBV5-1	.	13	.	TRBJ2-3	TGCGCCAGCAGCAGCCAATTCACAGATACGCAGTATTTT	CASSSQFTDTQYF
TRBV28	.	12	.	TRBJ2-7	.	CASSSSQGEQYF
TRBV24-1	.	12	.	TRBJ2-1	TGTGCCACCAGTGAGGGGACCAGTGGGCAGTTCTTC	CATSEGTSGQFF
TRBV3-1/TRBV3-2	TRBD1	13	.	TRBJ1-2	TGTGCCAGCAGGGGACAGGCCGCCTATGGCTACACCTTC	CASRGQAAYGYTF